Frequency places the clone carrying this T cell receptor beta chain as medium-sized. Every participant was in good physical condition without acute infectious disease. Live CSF cells were sorted with a live/dead marker for droplet-based sequencing. TCRdb reanalyzed the 10x single-cell sequencing reads, giving one entry per CDR3 protein sequence and no DNA. The table lists 1,300 to 1,500 distinct CDR3 sequences. The CDR3 runs to 17 residues. Germline loops: CDR1 GTSNPN, CDR2 SVGIG (reference sequence). The data derive from a study of CD8 T cells in cerebrospinal fluid in Alzheimer's disease. The chain joins TRBV30 to TRBJ2-7; with no DNA, the TCRdb D assignment of TRBD1 cannot be verified. The sequenced sample was cerebrospinal fluid. This receptor was obtained from a human donor with Alzheimer's disease. The CDR3 loop reads CAWSPQGYRGGSYEQYF.